Presented here are 25 T cell receptor beta chains from one specimen sequenced in a study of cytotoxic CD8 clonotypes in ibrutinib-treated CLL. Profiling relied on immunoSEQ multiplex PCR, and the TCRdb table lists in-frame clones only, not all of them. The sample shows more than 110,000 clones, more than 75% of them seen only once. The sequenced sample was PBMCs, obtained after 24 months of ibrutinib treatment. Receptors originate from a human donor with chronic lymphocytic leukemia.

For the CDR3, the DNA is TGTGCCAGCAGCTTCAGGGAATCCTACGAGCAGTACTTC. Translation: CASSFRESYEQYF. V and J are TRBV7-3 and TRBJ2-7; tentatively, D is TRBD1 (5 bases). The CDR3 has 13 amino acids. Trimming took off 3 bases at V and 1 base at J, with 7 bases between the two ends. From germline, CDR1 is SGHTA and CDR2 FQGTGA.

The gene calls are TRBV28 and TRBJ1-2, with unresolved D. V shed 1 base and J shed 5 bases, with 11 bases lying between them. Germline-derived CDR1 and CDR2 are MDHEN and SYDVKM. The CDR3 extends over 14 amino acids. CDR3 nucleotide sequence: TGTGCCAGCAGTTTATCGACATTGAGGTATGGCTACACCTTC. Translated, it gives CASSLSTLRYGYTF.

The chain carries TRBV11-2 and TRBJ1-2; TRBD1 is a possible D gene (5 bases). The V gene's germline CDR1 is SGHAT and CDR2 FQNNGV. The CDR3 is made up of 14 amino acids. The V end was cut by 1 base, the J end by 6 bases, with 12 bases between. The CDR3 nucleotides read TGTGCCAGCAGCTTAGGGAGGGACGGGGATGGCTACACCTTC. It codes for CASSLGRDGDGYTF. Combining the CDR3 with reference TRBV11-2 and TRBJ1-2 gives the whole variable domain EAGVAQSPRYKIIEKRQSVAFWCNPISGHATLYWYQQILGQGPKLLIQFQNNGVVDDSQLPKDRFSAERLKGVDSTLKIQPAKLEDSAVYLCASSLGRDGDGYTFGSGTRLTVV.

This clone was seen a single time. V usage is TRBV13 and J usage is TRBJ2-5, with D possibly called TRBD1 or TRBD2 (5 bases each). The end of the DNA is better explained by TRBJ2-7, so the J call may be wrong. CDR1 is PRHDT, CDR2 FYEKMQ, per germline (reference sequence). The CDR3 loop spans 14 amino acids. CDR3 nucleotide sequence: TGTGCCAGCAGCCCCCGGGGCAACTCCTACGAGCAGTACTTC. It is translated as CASSPRGNSYEQYF.

V is TRBV5-1 and J is TRBJ2-2; 7 nucleotides line up with TRBD2. The CDR3 has 16 amino acids. The germline V gene encodes CDR1 SGHRS and CDR2 YFSETQ. J gave up 2 bases and V 0 bases, and 4 bases lay outside the gene matches. The CDR3 DNA reads as TGCGCCAGCAGCTTGGTTCTAGCGGCAAACACCGGGGAGCTGTTTTTT. Residues: CASSLVLAANTGELFF. Looking up the rest from reference TRBV5-1 and TRBJ2-2 gives the full variable domain: KAGVTQTPRYLIKTRGQQVTLSCSPISGHRSVSWYQQTPGQGLQFLFEYFSETQRNKGNFPGRFSGRQFSNSRSEMNVSTLELGDSALYLCASSLVLAANTGELFFGEGSRLTVL.

This clone has a count of ten or more. The V gene is TRBV6-1, the J gene TRBJ1-2; perhaps TRBD1 as D (5 bases). The CDR3 extends over 13 amino acids. Germline V gene sequence: CDR1 MNHNS, CDR2 SASEGT. The V end lost 7 bases, the J end lost 4 bases, and 13 bases lay between the germline ends. The DNA of the CDR3 is TGTGCCAGCACCTTGGGGGGACTCTATGGCTACACCTTC. This codes for CASTLGGLYGYTF.

The J gene is TRBJ1-4, the V gene TRBV19; D gene unclear. CDR3 length: 14 amino acids. The germline V gene has CDR1 LNHDA and CDR2 SQIVND (reference sequence). V was cut by 4 bases and J by 0 bases, with 6 bases left in between. This chain's CDR3 is CASSTGPTNEKLFF. In DNA, the CDR3 is TGTGCCAGTAGTACAGGACCAACTAATGAAAAACTGTTTTTT.

The DNA of the CDR3 is TGTGCCAGCAGTTTATCCGGGCGCGAGGGATACTCTGGGGCCAACGTCCTGACTTTC. Its translation is CASSLSGREGYSGANVLTF. The chain has TRBV28 and TRBJ2-6, with D perhaps TRBD2 (5 bases). This CDR3 is 19 amino acids long. Germline CDR1 MDHEN, CDR2 SYDVKM. V was shortened by 1 base and J by 0 bases, with 16 bases between the two germline ends.

The chain couples TRBV10-3 to TRBJ2-3, with D unclear. The V gene's germline CDR1 is ENHRY and CDR2 SYGVKD. There are 12 residues in the CDR3. Trimming left V 10 bases short and J 1 base short, with 9 bases between. CDR3: CATSDRTDTQYF. The CDR3 nucleotides are TGTGCCACCTCGGACCGCACAGATACGCAGTATTTT.

The rearrangement links TRBV7-6 to TRBJ2-7; 7 bases map to TRBD2. This CDR3 is built from 15 residues. The V segment lost 3 bases and the J segment 3 bases; nucleotides outside the gene matches: 8. Germline V CDR1 and CDR2: SGHVS, FNYEAQ. The CDR3 here is CASSLAVGGIYEQYF. The CDR3 coding sequence is TGTGCCAGCAGCTTGGCCGTGGGGGGGATCTACGAGCAGTACTTC.

The rearrangement joins TRBV7-3 to TRBJ2-5; 11 bases agree with TRBD1. The CDR3 runs 17 residues. CDR1 and CDR2 from the germline V gene are SGHTA and FQGTGA. The V gene end was trimmed by 2 bases and the J gene end by 0 bases; junction bases not matched to a gene: 5. The DNA of the CDR3 is TGTGCCAGCAGCTTATACGGGACAGGGGGGTACCAAGAGACCCAGTACTTC. Translation: CASSLYGTGGYQETQYF.

The V and J genes are TRBV19 and TRBJ2-1, with 7 nucleotides matching TRBD1. From germline, CDR1 is LNHDA and CDR2 SQIVND (reference sequence). The CDR3 has 16 residues. J lost 0 bases, V lost 2 bases, and 4 bases had no gene match. The CDR3 nucleotides read TGTGCCAGTAGTATACAGACAGGGAGCTCCTACAATGAGCAGTTCTTC. It translates to CASSIQTGSSYNEQFF.

Turning to this clone: The same CDR3 also results from other DNA sequences found in this sample. The chain combines TRBV7-2 with TRBJ2-1, with 7 bases fitting TRBD2. CDR1 is SGHTA, CDR2 FQGNSA, per germline. The junction had 7 bases not matched to a gene; V was cut back by 8 bases and J by 3 bases. There are 14 residues in the CDR3. The CDR3 here is CASSTGGLYNEQFF. CDR3 DNA sequence: TGTGCCAGCTCTACGGGAGGCCTCTACAATGAGCAGTTCTTC.

The V call is TRBV18, the J call TRBJ2-2; D is possibly TRBD2 (7 bases). Trimming removed 3 bases from V and 4 bases from J, with 15 bases in between. The CDR3 is 16 residues long. Germline CDR1 KGHSH, CDR2 LQKENI. The CDR3 nucleotides read TGTGCCAGCTCACCTATGGCGGGGGCCCTCACCGGGGAGCTGTTTTTT. As protein: CASSPMAGALTGELFF.

The V call is TRBV11-2, the J call TRBJ2-5; possible D gene TRBD1, 6 bases. The germline CDR1 and CDR2 sequences are SGHAT and FQNNGV. The CDR3 contains 13 residues. Trimming stripped 3 bases from V and 4 bases from J, with 9 bases between. The CDR3 is CASSFQGRETQYF. CDR3 DNA: TGTGCCAGCAGCTTCCAGGGGAGAGAGACCCAGTACTTC.

The chain couples TRBV6-5 to TRBJ2-7; weak D call: TRBD1 (6 bases). The CDR3 contains 15 residues. Per germline, CDR1 MNHEY and CDR2 SVGAGI. Deletions cut 5 bases from V and 1 base from J, with 15 bases between. CDR3 DNA: TGTGCCAGCAGTGGCACGACAGGCAGATCCTACGAGCAGTACTTC. It encodes CASSGTTGRSYEQYF.

V and J are TRBV6-6 and TRBJ2-3; possibly TRBD1 for D (6 bases). Germline V lookup: CDR1 MNHNY, CDR2 SVGAGI (reference sequence). Trimming cost V 3 bases and J 0 bases, with 13 bases left between them. This CDR3 is built from 16 residues. The CDR3 sequence is CASSYRGTASTDTQYF. The CDR3 DNA is TGTGCCAGCAGTTATAGGGGGACCGCTAGCACAGATACGCAGTATTTT.

The chain uses TRBV11-2 and TRBJ2-5, with D perhaps being TRBD1 or TRBD2 (5 bases each). Germline CDR1 reads SGHAT; CDR2 reads FQNNGV. The CDR3 loop spans 14 amino acids. Trimming took off 5 bases at V and 7 bases at J, with 17 bases between the two ends. CDR3 in amino acids: CASSPGTAAGTQYF. CDR3 bases: TGTGCCAGCAGCCCAGGGACGGCGGCTGGGACCCAGTACTTC.

The chain employs TRBV18 and TRBJ2-5; the match to TRBD2 covers 7 bases. V was pared by 2 bases and J by 4 bases, with 7 bases of the junction left unmatched. Germline V gene data show CDR1 as KGHSH and CDR2 as LQKENI. The CDR3 length is 15 residues. The CDR3 DNA is TGTGCCAGCTCACCAACCAGCGTAGCGGGAGAGACCCAGTACTTC. This translates into CASSPTSVAGETQYF.

The J gene is TRBJ2-7, the V gene TRBV18, with D hard to call. The CDR3 is 14 amino acids. Trimming pared 3 bases from V and 4 bases from J, leaving 13 bases between. In germline, CDR1 is KGHSH, CDR2 LQKENI. The CDR3 region is CASSPPGSRYEQYF. As DNA, the CDR3 is TGTGCCAGCTCACCCCCGGGTAGCAGATACGAGCAGTACTTC.

This clone was recorded only once. The chain combines TRBV19 with TRBJ1-2; 8 bases map to TRBD1. Germline lookup yields CDR1 LNHDA and CDR2 SQIVND (reference sequence). The ends lost 6 bases at V and 8 bases at J; junction bases unmatched: 11. The CDR3 has 14 residues. The CDR3 here is CASRAPGGLGGYTF. The CDR3 DNA sequence: TGTGCCAGTAGGGCCCCAGGGGGCCTAGGAGGCTACACCTTC.

This chain links TRBV5-1 with TRBJ2-1; 8 bases map to TRBD1. The CDR3 covers 15 residues. The V gene's germline CDR1 is SGHRS and CDR2 YFSETQ. The V and J ends lost 4 bases and 4 bases, in that order; junction bases with no gene match: 7. CDR3 bases: TGCGCCAGCAGCCCTGGACAGGGTTCGTACAATGAGCAGTTCTTC. Its protein product is CASSPGQGSYNEQFF.

The chain joins TRBV28 to TRBJ1-2, with D possibly matching TRBD1 (5 bases). CDR3 length: 14 residues. V was cut by 5 bases and J by 5 bases, with 15 bases left in between. Germline V gives CDR1 MDHEN, CDR2 SYDVKM. Written as DNA, the CDR3 is TGTGCCAGCAGTCCCGGGACGGCGGGGTATGGCTACACCTTC. Protein: CASSPGTAGYGYTF.

J is TRBJ1-1 and V is TRBV30, with no clear D. The V and J ends lost 5 bases and 5 bases respectively, with 18 bases between them. The CDR3 contains 14 residues. The germline V gene encodes CDR1 GTSNPN and CDR2 SVGIG (reference sequence). CDR3 residues: CAWSKVGGDTEAFF. CDR3 DNA: TGTGCCTGGTCCAAGGTTGGCGGGGATACTGAAGCTTTCTTT.

The chain uses TRBV19 and TRBJ2-3, with D possibly being TRBD1 (5 bases). Trimming stripped 7 bases from V and 0 bases from J, with 17 bases between. The CDR3 is made up of 16 amino acids. Germline lookup yields CDR1 LNHDA and CDR2 SQIVND (reference sequence). CDR3 loop: CASTPTGSLSTDTQYF. DNA for the CDR3: TGTGCCAGTACCCCAACAGGCTCCCTTAGCACAGATACGCAGTATTTT.